Each of the 23 T cell receptor beta chains below was sequenced from the same sample in a study of beta chain features in type 1 diabetes. No antigen has been assigned to these receptors. Every bit of the isolated RNA underwent reverse transcription, so sequencing read expressed TCRB transcripts. Clones were read by immunoSEQ multiplex PCR, and TCRdb kept only the in-frame ones, dropping some. The sample carries hundreds of thousands of clones, about a tenth recorded once. Study conclusions and caveats: Type 1 diabetes patients showed a moderate but significant shortening of TCRB CDR3s in all four CD4+ subsets.

Specimen: naive CD4+ T cells from blood. Receptor source: a man aged 25-45 years with type 1 diabetes.

CDR3 nucleotides: TGTGCCAGCAGCAGCCGGGAACTGGACAATGAGCAGTTCTTC. Translated: CASSSRELDNEQFF. This chain uses TRBV7-9 with TRBJ2-1; maybe TRBD2 (5 bases). This CDR3 has 14 residues. Trimming cost V 5 bases and J 5 bases, with 13 bases left between them. Per the germline V gene, CDR1 is SEHNR and CDR2 is FQNEAQ (reference sequence).

This chain links TRBV6-5 with TRBJ2-7, with a possible D match to TRBD1 (6 bases). Per the germline V gene, CDR1 is MNHEY and CDR2 is SVGAGI. The V end was cut by 4 bases, the J end by 6 bases, with 16 bases between. The CDR3 has 14 amino acids. Here the CDR3 DNA reads TGTGCCAGCAGTTGGGGGCAGATGGGTAGCGAGCAGTACTTC. This sequence encodes CASSWGQMGSEQYF.

The CDR3 DNA is TGCAGCGCCCGGACTAGCGGGGCCACCGGGGAGCTGTTTTTT. Its protein product is CSARTSGATGELFF. The rearrangement joins TRBV29-1 to TRBJ2-2, with 12 bases lining up with TRBD2. Looked up from germline, CDR1 is SQVTM and CDR2 is ANQGSEA. With 7 bases clipped from V and 4 bases from J, the junction kept 4 bases outside the gene matches. CDR3 length: 14 residues.

This clone was counted between two and nine times. The gene calls are TRBV7-3 and TRBJ1-1, with D unresolved. Between the trimmed V and J ends, which lost 0 bases and 3 bases, there was a span of 14 bases. Looked up from germline, CDR1 is SGHTA and CDR2 is FQGTGA. CDR3 size: 16 residues. The CDR3: CASSLTGGGKDTEAFF. The CDR3 bases are TGTGCCAGCAGCTTAACAGGAGGAGGGAAGGACACTGAAGCTTTCTTT.

The rearrangement links TRBV5-1 to TRBJ2-1; TRBD1 matches at 9 bases. J lost 12 bases, V lost 4 bases, and 8 bases had no gene match. The CDR3 length is 13 residues. Germline CDR1 is SGHRS and CDR2 is YFSETQ. CDR3 DNA sequence: TGCGCCAGCAGCGATACAGGGGGCTTAGGGCAGTTCTTC. Translating it yields CASSDTGGLGQFF.

The sample holds a few counts of this clone. The CDR3 DNA is TGTGCCAGCAGCCTGGGGACACAAAATTCACCCCTCCACTTT. Translated: CASSLGTQNSPLHF. The V and J genes are TRBV7-9 and TRBJ1-6; TRBD1 is a possible D gene (6 bases). The CDR3 has 14 amino acids. V dropped 5 bases and J dropped 7 bases, with 12 bases sitting between them. Germline V lookup: CDR1 SEHNR, CDR2 FQNEAQ (reference sequence).

The rearrangement uses TRBV19 and TRBJ2-7, with unresolved D. CDR3 length: 13 amino acids. Germline V gene lookup returns CDR1 LNHDA and CDR2 SQIVND (reference sequence). V was shortened by 0 bases and J by 3 bases, with 6 bases between the two germline ends. Here the CDR3 reads CASSIEPGYEQYF. As DNA, the CDR3 is TGTGCCAGTAGTATAGAACCAGGCTACGAGCAGTACTTC.

Written as DNA, the CDR3 is TGTGCCAGCTCACCCGAGGGCCAAGAGACCCAGTACTTC. This sequence encodes CASSPEGQETQYF. The chain is built from TRBV18 and TRBJ2-5, with D tentatively TRBD2 (5 bases). The CDR3 sequence is 13 residues long. V lost 3 bases and J 1 base, leaving 6 bases between the germline ends. CDR1 and CDR2 (germline): KGHSH, LQKENI.

This clone was detected a few times. This chain links TRBV7-2 with TRBJ1-5; tentatively, D is TRBD1 (5 bases). V was clipped by 8 bases and J by 6 bases, with 23 bases between them. The CDR3 totals 16 residues. Germline CDR1 reads SGHTA; CDR2 reads FQGNSA. CDR3 DNA sequence: TGTGCCAGCTCCGATTCGGCTGGGGGACTCACTCAGCCCCAGCATTTT. It is translated as CASSDSAGGLTQPQHF.

This clone has a handful of counts. This chain joins TRBV7-8 and TRBJ2-5; TRBD2 aligns across 8 bases. The CDR3 loop spans 16 amino acids. Germline CDR1 reads SGHVS; CDR2 reads FQNEAQ. V was clipped by 3 bases and J by 5 bases; unmatched bases: 11. The CDR3 region is CASSFGGLAGFETQYF. DNA for the CDR3: TGTGCCAGCAGCTTCGGTGGGCTAGCGGGCTTTGAGACCCAGTACTTC.

In nucleotides, the CDR3 is TGCGCCAGCAGCCCCGGACACCTTGACACTGAAGCTTTCTTT. Translated, it gives CASSPGHLDTEAFF. V and J are TRBV5-1 and TRBJ1-1; D may be TRBD1 (5 bases). V lost 4 bases and J lost 3, with 13 bases in between. CDR3 length: 14 residues. Germline V CDR1 and CDR2: SGHRS, YFSETQ.

About this clone itself: Germline is not matched at one junction end, which may reflect a read error. This sequence joins TRBV7-3 and TRBJ1-1; D not resolved. CDR3 length: 13 amino acids. Germline V CDR1 and CDR2: SGHTA, FQGTGA. The CDR3 nucleotides read TGTGCCAGCAGGTTAACAGCGAACACTGAAGCTTTCTTT. This gives the protein CASRLTANTEAFF.

The genes are TRBV7-9 and TRBJ2-3; weak D call: TRBD2 (6 bases). Trimming cost V 0 bases and J 2 bases, with 15 bases left between them. The germline V gene encodes CDR1 SEHNR and CDR2 FQNEAQ (reference sequence). CDR3 length: 17 residues. The CDR3 nucleotides read TGTGCCAGCAGCTTAGCGAGGCTAGCGATAAACACAGATACGCAGTATTTT. Protein product: CASSLARLAINTDTQYF.

J is TRBJ2-1 and V is TRBV11-2; 12 bases match TRBD2. Germline CDR1 is SGHAT and CDR2 is FQNNGV. V gave up 7 bases and J gave up 0 bases; unmatched junction bases: 4. This CDR3 contains 16 residues. CDR3 residues: CASKGLAGSSYNEQFF. The CDR3 DNA is TGTGCCAGCAAGGGACTAGCGGGCTCCTCCTACAATGAGCAGTTCTTC.

This clone was found once. V gene TRBV5-1 combines with J gene TRBJ2-1; 8 bases align to TRBD1. This CDR3 region has 14 residues. Looked up from germline, CDR1 is SGHRS and CDR2 is YFSETQ. The V and J ends lost 3 bases and 5 bases, in that order; junction bases with no gene match: 4. CDR3 amino acids: CASSWDRTDNEQFF. The CDR3 DNA is TGCGCCAGCAGCTGGGACAGGACCGACAATGAGCAGTTCTTC.

The V and J genes are TRBV11-3 and TRBJ2-2; 10 bases fit TRBD1. Germline CDR1 and CDR2: SGHNT and YENEEA. The CDR3 consists of 14 residues. The V segment lost 6 bases and the J segment 5 bases; nucleotides outside the gene matches: 3. The CDR3 sequence is CASSRDRGTGELFF. The CDR3 nucleotides read TGTGCCAGCAGTAGGGACAGGGGAACCGGGGAGCTGTTTTTT.

This clone was observed a handful of times. In DNA form, the CDR3 reads TGTGCCAGCAGCAGGCCAGGGCAGGGGGCCACAGAGACCCAGTACTTC. Its translation is CASSRPGQGATETQYF. This sequence joins TRBV5-4 and TRBJ2-5, with 8 bases matching TRBD1. Germline V CDR1 and CDR2: SGHNT, YYREEE (reference sequence). The CDR3 has 16 residues. Losses at the gene ends were 4 bases for V and 4 bases for J; bases not matched to a gene: 12.

This clone occurred a few times. The chain links TRBV4-1 to TRBJ1-2; 7 nucleotides line up with TRBD1. The CDR3 covers 15 residues. The germline V gene encodes CDR1 MGHRA and CDR2 YSYEKL. The trim removed 2 bases at V and 7 bases at J, leaving 10 bases unmatched. In DNA form, the CDR3 reads TGCGCCAGCAGCCAACGACCTACAGGGGATAGTGGCTACACCTTC. This gives the protein CASSQRPTGDSGYTF.

This clone came up a few times. The genes are TRBV5-1 and TRBJ1-1; TRBD1 matches at 7 bases. Per the germline V gene, CDR1 is SGHRS and CDR2 is YFSETQ. The CDR3 is 17 amino acids. Trimming took 0 bases from V and 9 from J; bases not matched to a gene: 17. DNA for the CDR3: TGCGCCAGCAGCTTGGAAAGCCGGGACAGAAGGCGTGGGAAAGCTTTCTTT. Translation: CASSLESRDRRRGKAFF.

The V gene is TRBV15, the J gene TRBJ1-2; D is undetermined. Germline CDR1 LNHNV, CDR2 YYDKDF (reference sequence). This CDR3 is 13 amino acids long. V was cut by 0 bases and J by 2 bases, with 4 bases left in between. The DNA for the CDR3 is TGTGCCACCAGCAGAGACTTAAACTATGGCTACACCTTC. The encoded protein is CATSRDLNYGYTF.

This clone was found a few times. This chain uses TRBV7-9 with TRBJ1-4; tentatively, D is TRBD1 (6 bases). CDR1 is SEHNR and CDR2 is FQNEAQ in the germline V gene (reference sequence). Deletions cut 2 bases from V and 7 bases from J, with 11 bases between. The CDR3 runs to 14 residues. This chain's CDR3 is CASSLWGQGEKLFF. The CDR3 DNA reads as TGTGCCAGCAGCTTATGGGGGCAGGGTGAAAAACTGTTTTTT.

The genes are TRBV27 and TRBJ2-5; tentative D call: TRBD1 (6 bases). This CDR3 is 15 amino acids long. Per germline, CDR1 MNHEY and CDR2 SMNVEV (reference sequence). V was trimmed by 0 bases and J by 2 bases, leaving 10 bases between them. CDR3 DNA sequence: TGTGCCAGCAGTTTATCTCCAGGGGCACAAGAGACCCAGTACTTC. Translation gives CASSLSPGAQETQYF.

The chain is built from TRBV11-1 and TRBJ2-5; TRBD2 matches at 8 bases. CDR3 length: 15 amino acids. V was clipped by 4 bases and J by 5 bases; unmatched bases: 9. Germline CDR1 reads SGHAT; CDR2 reads FQDESV (reference sequence). The CDR3 is CASSSRSGGRETQYF. The CDR3 DNA sequence: TGTGCCAGCAGCTCAAGAAGCGGGGGTCGGGAGACCCAGTACTTC.